This TCR beta chain was obtained from a study of CD8+CD57+ T cells in acquired aplastic anemia (dated by TCRdb to about 2018). Study-wide context: On average, sorted CD4+ and CD8+ cells yielded about 3 ug of extracted DNA, with a range of about 0.19 to 30 ug. CD8+CD57+ expansion was defined as a frequency above the mean frequency observed in healthy subjects. Results the study describes overall, beyond this receptor: No significant difference in CD8+ Simpson's diversity was found between patients and healthy controls (P=0.060). Around 27 CD8+ CDR3 sequences were found to be shared between patients and controls, but these sequences appeared to be highly expressed in patients and within the immunodominant clones of the patients.

As to this clonotype: No cognate antigen has been identified for it. Just one base apart from a much larger clone, this may be a read error.

Reading from cysteine to phenylalanine, the CDR3 counts 12 amino acids. Only the CDR3 part of the read is kept: 36 bases, read in frame from the first base. Per the germline V gene (reference sequence), SEHNR is the CDR1 and FQNEAQ is the CDR2. Patients chosen for sequencing had shown expansion of CD8+CD57+ cells by flow cytometry. Every patient had a diagnosis of severe acquired aplastic anemia based on International Study of Aplastic Anemia and Agranulocytosis and Camitta criteria. At the time blood was sampled, none of the patients had received any therapy. The study deep-sequenced TCR repertoires of sorted CD4+ and CD8+ blood T cells from severe aplastic anemia patients and healthy subjects. Patients were enrolled under clinicaltrials.gov protocols 00001620, 01623167, 00001397, 00071045, 00081523 and 00961064 in the USA. Ficoll-Paque density gradient centrifugation was used to isolate peripheral blood mononuclear cells. Before DNA was extracted, CD4+ and CD8+ T cells were sorted using either FACS or magnetic beads.

Profiling of TCR beta VDJ combinations and CDR3 sequences used genomic DNA as the template. An Illumina HiSeq 2000 was used for TCR repertoire sequencing. The original methods were these. Repertoires were assessed using TRBV/TRBJ rearrangement plots, CDR3 size and DJ length profiles, and Simpson's diversity index. Whichever DNA sequence was most abundant in the deep sequencing data was defined as the immunodominant clone. CDR3 amino acid sequences were checked for sharing between subjects and were compared against published repertoires and the VDJdb database. The raw public reads went through TCRdb reprocessing: fastp at Q25, MiXCR clone calling, in-frame beta chains kept. Each record represents a unique CDR3 protein, reported with the most common genes and DNA among its rows. The V and J calls were determined by TCRdb, not by the authors. A total of hundreds of thousands of distinct CDR3 sequences appear in this sample, less than 35% of them only once. The ten largest clones capture 0.75% to 0.95% of the sample.

The chain uses TRBV7-9 and TRBJ1-3, with the D gene not confidently named. This receptor was taken from a human donor with aplastic anemia. Material: sorted CD4+, CD8+, or CD8+CD57+ T cells (not recorded which) from PBMCs. The CDR3 protein is CASREEGNTTYF. The nucleotide sequence is TGTGCCAGCAGGGAGGAGGGAAACACCACATATTTT.